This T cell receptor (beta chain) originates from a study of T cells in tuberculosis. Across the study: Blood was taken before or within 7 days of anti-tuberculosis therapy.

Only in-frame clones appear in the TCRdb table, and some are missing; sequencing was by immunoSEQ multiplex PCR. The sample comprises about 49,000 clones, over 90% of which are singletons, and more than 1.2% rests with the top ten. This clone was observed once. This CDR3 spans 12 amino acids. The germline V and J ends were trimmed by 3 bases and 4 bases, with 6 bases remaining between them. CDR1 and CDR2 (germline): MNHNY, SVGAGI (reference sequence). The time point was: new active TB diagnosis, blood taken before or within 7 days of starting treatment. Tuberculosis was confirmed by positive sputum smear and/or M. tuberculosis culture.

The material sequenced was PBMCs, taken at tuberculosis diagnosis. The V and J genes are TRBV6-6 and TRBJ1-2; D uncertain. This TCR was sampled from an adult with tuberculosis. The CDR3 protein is CASSYTRYGYTF. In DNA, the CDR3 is TGTGCCAGCAGTTATACGCGCTATGGCTACACCTTC.